Listed here are 3 T cell receptor beta chains from one sample, sequenced in a study of T cell responses to AZD1222 COVID-19 vaccine. Sequencing used immunoSEQ multiplex PCR; TCRdb keeps in-frame clones, though not all of them. The sample consists of 100,000 or so clones, about nine tenths of them appearing once. Sequenced here: peripheral blood, sampled 28 days after the second AZD1222 dose. These receptors originate from an adult who received the AZD1222 COVID-19 vaccine.

The chain combines TRBV10-1 with TRBJ2-7; 15 bases align to TRBD2. CDR3 size: 19 residues. Germline CDR1 WNHNN, CDR2 SYGVQD (reference sequence). V gave up 4 bases and J gave up 5 bases; unmatched junction bases: 15. CDR3 protein: CASSAGTSGRYSRENEQYF. The CDR3 DNA sequence: TGCGCCAGCAGTGCCGGGACTAGCGGGAGGTATTCCCGGGAAAACGAGCAGTACTTC.

The CDR3 protein is CASSRLATDTQYF. In nucleotides, the CDR3 is TGCGCCAGCAGCAGACTAGCCACAGATACGCAGTATTTT. V and J are TRBV10-1 and TRBJ2-3; TRBD2 aligns across 7 bases. In germline, CDR1 is WNHNN, CDR2 SYGVQD (reference sequence). CDR3 size: 13 residues. With V trimmed by 6 bases and J by 2 bases, 2 bases remained unmatched.

The genes are TRBV11-2 and TRBJ1-1; 7 bases align to TRBD1. Germline lookup yields CDR1 SGHAT and CDR2 FQNNGV. V gave up 6 bases and J gave up 2 bases; unmatched junction bases: 6. This CDR3 comprises 14 residues. The CDR3 loop is CASRPGTVNTEAFF. CDR3 DNA: TGTGCCAGCAGGCCCGGGACAGTTAACACTGAAGCTTTCTTT.